Described below is a single T cell receptor beta chain sequence and its context. The antigen it binds to is not known. No base qualities exist here, and no much larger clone lies one base off it. Samples from volunteer blood donors who had recovered from COVID-19 were contributed by a second Seattle source. Each collaborating institution followed its own protocols to collect whole blood in K2EDTA tubes. For TCRbeta analysis, collaborator samples were shipped as frozen whole blood, as isolated PBMCs, or as DNA extracted from either sample type. The sample is drawn from a study of blood T cell repertoires in COVID-19 (TCRdb year 2020). Regarding the complete study: Samples from collaborators originated in the United States, Italy and Spain and spanned both the acute and convalescent phases of COVID-19. The material from the prospective study consisted of cDNA or gDNA derived from T cells, B-cell-depleted T cells, or PBMCs. Deeply sampled blood TCRbeta repertoires from subjects exposed to, actively infected with, or recovered from COVID-19 were included in the dataset. The repertoires were released in a freely available public database meant as a resource for research on the immune response to SARS-CoV-2. Samples were obtained from the ongoing ImmuneRACE study (first 160 participants) and from over 1,000 subjects provided by 6 global collaborators. A de-identified subject ID, COVID-19 status, age in years and sex were almost always included in the sample metadata. Where HLA class I and class II types were available, the types were taken from metadata supplied by the sample provider, not from assay-based typing. What the authors observed across the whole study: Clinical and demographic metadata were provided uncurated, with the amount varying by source and participant.

The CDR3 spans 14 residues, from the cysteine through the phenylalanine. Solely the CDR3 DNA is kept, with 42 bases framed from the first base. CDR1 is given as SEHNR and CDR2 as FQNEAQ, both from the germline V gene (reference sequence). Germline trimming amounts to 10 bases on V and 1 base on J, with 8 as the count of junction bases outside the gene matches. The immunoSEQ Assay, a bias-controlled multiplex PCR, was used to amplify TCRbeta CDR3 regions from genomic DNA. Under the source paper's analysis protocol: Nucleated cell counts per sample were estimated from amplification of reference gene primers within the assay. Sequence reads were collapsed and filtered to measure the absolute abundance of every unique TCRbeta CDR3 rearrangement. For each sample, productive Simpson clonality was calculated by taking the square root of Simpson's diversity index across productive rearrangements. In TCRdb, the immuneACCESS table is reduced to in-frame sequences with V and J assigned. These tables do not hold every clone; where another copy was compared, an unresolved V gene accounts for under half, and the others remain unexplained. V, J and clone size are those of that table, while D and trimming were read from the DNA. The sample data list approximately 150,000 clones, and 80% to 90% of these were observed just once. Clones ranked in the top ten supply under 5% of the sample.

This TCR came from a woman aged 55-69 years who had recovered from COVID-19. The V and J genes are TRBV7-9 and TRBJ2-3, with 7 bases in between that match TRBD2. Sequencing was carried out using peripheral blood. The DNA is TGTGCCACCTCCCCCCGGGGGGGCACAGATACGCAGTATTTT. This sequence encodes CATSPRGGTDTQYF.